These 10 T cell receptor beta chains came from one sample sequenced in a study of CD8 T cells in ankylosing spondylitis. Study conclusions and caveats: Roughly eight highly homologous variants made up a TCR beta motif that seemed to typify ankylosing spondylitis blood.

No antigens are known for them. MiXCR, applied by TCRdb to the 5' RACE reads, yields one record per CDR3 protein. The data contain approximately 540,000 distinct CDR3 sequences, roughly an eighth of them singletons. The specimen sequenced was blood, either unsorted or a sorted T cell fraction (not recorded which). These receptors originate from a male donor with ankylosing spondylitis.

This clonotype came up a few times. The rearrangement links TRBV29-1 to TRBJ2-1; 8 positions match TRBD1. CDR3 length: 17 residues. Trimming cost V 0 bases and J 8 bases; bases outside gene matches: 15. Looked up from germline, CDR1 is SQVTM and CDR2 is ANQGSEA. CDR3 region: CSVEETTGAGVTYEQFF. CDR3 nucleotides: TGCAGCGTTGAAGAAACGACAGGGGCCGGGGTAACATATGAGCAGTTCTTC.

The rearrangement joins TRBV18 to TRBJ2-5; weak D call: TRBD2 (6 bases). Between the trimmed V and J ends, which lost 6 bases and 0 bases, there was a span of 8 bases. Germline V gene data show CDR1 as KGHSH and CDR2 as LQKENI. The CDR3 loop spans 13 amino acids. As DNA, the CDR3 is TGTGCCAGCTCCCGGGAGAACCAAGAGACCCAGTACTTC. As protein: CASSRENQETQYF.

This clonotype was seen a handful of times. The gene calls are TRBV24-1 and TRBJ2-1; TRBD1 matches at 9 bases. Germline V gene lookup returns CDR1 KGHDR and CDR2 SFDVKD. The CDR3 runs 17 residues. The junction had 9 bases not matched to a gene; V was cut back by 2 bases and J by 5 bases. CDR3 sequence (DNA): TGTGCCACCAGTGATTACCGGGACAGGGAGGCACACAATGAGCAGTTCTTC. Residues: CATSDYRDREAHNEQFF.

This chain links TRBV5-5 with TRBJ2-1; D is unresolved. The CDR3 consists of 16 residues. V was clipped by 4 bases and J by 0 bases, with 14 bases between them. The V gene's germline CDR1 is SGHKS and CDR2 YYEKEE (reference sequence). The DNA of the CDR3 is TGTGCCAGCAGCCCCTCAGCGCCCAGCTCCTACAATGAGCAGTTCTTC. As protein: CASSPSAPSSYNEQFF. The complete variable domain, with remaining parts taken from reference TRBV5-5 and TRBJ2-1, reads DAGVTQSPTHLIKTRGQQVTLRCSPISGHKSVSWYQQVLGQGPQFIFQYYEKEERGRGNFPDRFSARQFPNYSSELNVNALLLGDSALYLCASSPSAPSSYNEQFFGPGTRLTVL.

This rearrangement joins TRBV2 to TRBJ2-1, with D possibly TRBD1 on 6 matching bases. The CDR3 totals 15 residues. Germline loops: CDR1 SNHLY, CDR2 FYNNEI. V was clipped by 7 bases and J by 2 bases, with 15 bases between them. This CDR3 reads CASTQGRGPYNEQFF. The CDR3 coding sequence is TGTGCCAGCACCCAAGGCAGGGGTCCCTACAATGAGCAGTTCTTC.

This rearrangement joins TRBV5-5 to TRBJ1-1, with 9 bases identical to TRBD1. This CDR3 spans 15 amino acids. V was pared by 5 bases and J by 1 base, with 6 bases of the junction left unmatched. Germline CDR1 SGHKS, CDR2 YYEKEE (reference sequence). The DNA of the CDR3 is TGTGCCAGCAGAACAGGGGGCGGAGAGAACACTGAAGCTTTCTTT. This gives the protein CASRTGGGENTEAFF.

This clonotype was picked up many times. The chain joins TRBV5-1 to TRBJ2-7; D not certain. The CDR3 runs 13 residues. Germline-derived CDR1 and CDR2 are SGHRS and YFSETQ. The V end was cut by 4 bases, the J end by 2 bases, with 10 bases between. The CDR3 DNA sequence: TGCGCCAGCAGCCCGACAATCACCTACGAGCAGTACTTC. Translated: CASSPTITYEQYF.

This clonotype was observed many times. The chain uses TRBV24-1 and TRBJ1-5; D possibly corresponds to TRBD1 (6 bases). The CDR3 is 13 residues long. Germline assignment: CDR1 KGHDR and CDR2 SFDVKD. V lost 3 bases, J lost 6 bases, and 8 bases lay in between. CDR3 residues: CATSDNRAQPQHF. As DNA, the CDR3 is TGTGCCACCAGTGATAACAGGGCTCAGCCCCAGCATTTT.

This clonotype was observed at least ten times. The chain joins TRBV12-3 or TRBV12-4 to TRBJ1-4, with D uncertain. V lost 5 bases to trimming and J lost 4 bases, with 8 bases between them. The CDR3 is 13 residues long. This CDR3 is CASSLTGNEKLFF. CDR3 nucleotides: TGTGCCAGCAGTCTCACTGGTAATGAAAAACTGTTTTTT.

This clonotype was detected a few times. DNA for the CDR3: TGTGCCAGCAGTCCACAAAGGGCAAGTGAAAAACTGTTTTTT. Translated: CASSPQRASEKLFF. This chain links TRBV27 with TRBJ1-4; D uncertain. CDR3 length: 14 amino acids. V was shortened by 5 bases and J by 7 bases, with 14 bases between the two germline ends. In germline, CDR1 is MNHEY, CDR2 SMNVEV (reference sequence).